Below are 6 T cell receptor beta chains sequenced from a single sample in a study of shared clonotypes between healthy human individuals. Profiled with immunoSEQ multiplex PCR; TCRdb holds only in-frame clones, not every one. The sample records about 600,000 clones, roughly 79% being singletons. The sequenced sample was PBMCs. These receptors all come from a woman in her thirties or forties in good health. Some clones in this sample may be carry-over from other donors' samples.

This clone has a handful of counts. The gene calls are TRBV19 and TRBJ2-3; 7 bases line up with TRBD2. J gave up 3 bases and V 10 bases, and 10 bases lay outside the gene matches. Germline values: CDR1 LNHDA, CDR2 SQIVND (reference sequence). The CDR3 sequence is 14 residues long. This chain's CDR3 is CATKNREATDTQYF. The CDR3, as DNA: TGTGCCACTAAGAACCGGGAGGCTACAGATACGCAGTATTTT.

The gene calls are TRBV29-1 and TRBJ2-7; 10 bases agree with TRBD1. Per the germline V gene, CDR1 is SQVTM and CDR2 is ANQGSEA. Trimming took 6 bases from V and 2 from J; bases not matched to a gene: 4. This CDR3 contains 13 residues. The CDR3 bases are TGCAGCGTGGCTGGGACAGGGGCCTACGAGCAGTACTTC. This codes for CSVAGTGAYEQYF.

The chain recombines TRBV6-1 with TRBJ1-4; D is possibly TRBD1 (5 bases). The V and J ends lost 6 bases and 7 bases respectively, with 18 bases between them. The CDR3 covers 15 residues. Germline lookup yields CDR1 MNHNS and CDR2 SASEGT. The CDR3 region is CASRPIGTSGEKLFF. The CDR3 coding sequence is TGTGCCAGCAGACCTATAGGGACTTCGGGTGAAAAACTGTTTTTT.

The rearrangement joins TRBV5-1 to TRBJ2-1; D is perhaps TRBD1 (5 bases). The CDR3 sequence is 16 residues long. With 0 bases removed from V and 4 bases from J, the gap between germline ends came to 14 bases. CDR1 and CDR2 (germline): SGHRS, YFSETQ. CDR3 sequence (DNA): TGCGCCAGCAGCTTGGAGCAGAGAAGGGGATACAATGAGCAGTTCTTC. It codes for CASSLEQRRGYNEQFF.

The chain joins TRBV21-1 to TRBJ1-2. TRBV21-1 is a known pseudogene. CDR3 length: 14 amino acids. CDR3 protein: CASRKKEGVEGYTF. The CDR3 DNA follows: TGTGCCAGCAGGAAAAAGGAGGGGGTCGAAGGCTACACCTTC.

The V gene is TRBV5-8, the J gene TRBJ2-7; the match to TRBD1 covers 8 bases. Germline CDR1 and CDR2: SGHTS and YDEGEE. The CDR3 length is 17 residues. V lost 3 bases and J lost 2; bases outside the gene matches: 13. As DNA, the CDR3 is TGTGCCAGCAGCTCTCGGACAGGGTACGGTCCTACCTACGAGCAGTACTTC. Translation gives CASSSRTGYGPTYEQYF.